The sequence of this T cell receptor (beta chain) was determined in a study of OX40 agonist ivuxolimab in advanced cancers. Study at large: Each dose-escalation patient presented with hepatocellular carcinoma, melanoma, renal cell or head and neck cancer.

For this clone: Its antigen is unidentified.

There are 13 residues in the CDR3. Germline V lookup: CDR1 SNHLY, CDR2 FYNNEI. V was clipped by 7 bases and J by 0 bases, with 9 bases between them. Only in-frame clones appear in the TCRdb table, and some are missing; sequencing was by immunoSEQ multiplex PCR. The repertoire consists of about 80,000 clones, with roughly 84% occurring once and the leading ten covering 0.32%. Notes on the study in general: Circulating CD4+ and CD8+ T cells showed clonal expansion by week 6 at 0.1 to 3.0 mg/kg. Those patients achieving a partial response at 0.1-3.0 mg/kg showed among the lowest clonal expansion.

The clonotype comes from an adult with an advanced solid tumor such as melanoma, head and neck, liver or kidney cancer. Sequenced material: CD4+ or CD8+ T cells sorted from blood, taken in a trial of the OX40 agonist ivuxolimab. The genes are TRBV2 and TRBJ1-2; D not resolved. The CDR3 DNA sequence: TGTGCCAGCATTCGTCAAGCTAACTATGGCTACACCTTC. Its protein product is CASIRQANYGYTF. Full variable domain (outside the CDR3, taken from reference TRBV2 and TRBJ1-2): EPEVTQTPSHQVTQMGQEVILRCVPISNHLYFYWYRQILGQKVEFLVSFYNNEISEKSEIFDDQFSVERPDGSNFTLKIRSTKLEDSAMYFCASIRQANYGYTFGSGTRLTVV.